Following are 13 T cell receptor beta chains from one sample sequenced in a study of blood T cell repertoires in COVID-19. TCRdb's copy holds only in-frame clones and misses some; the assay was immunoSEQ multiplex PCR. The data hold fewer than 200,000 clones, with 70% to 90% observed a single time. Sequencing input: peripheral blood. The receptors come from a man between 60 and 75 years old who had recovered from COVID-19.

Concerning this clone: A junction boundary mismatches the germline segment, possibly from a read error. The V call is TRBV7-7, the J call TRBJ2-3; no reliable D call. The germline CDR1 and CDR2 sequences are SSHAT and FNYEAQ (reference sequence). The CDR3 totals 14 residues. The DNA of the CDR3 is TGTGCTAGCAGCTTAACCTACCGGGCAGATACGCAGTATTTT. This sequence encodes CASSLTYRADTQYF. Full variable domain (remainder filled in from reference TRBV7-7 and TRBJ2-3): GAGVSQSPRYKVTKRGQDVTLRCDPISSHATLYWYQQALGQGPEFLTYFNYEAQPDKSGLPSDRFSAERPEGSISTLTIQRTEQRDSAMYRCASSLTYRADTQYFGPGTRLTVL.

The chain couples TRBV30 to TRBJ1-2; D is possibly TRBD1 (6 bases). Germline lookup yields CDR1 GTSNPN and CDR2 SVGIG (reference sequence). Deletions cut 0 bases from V and 3 bases from J, with 14 bases between. The CDR3 is 15 residues long. The CDR3 nucleotides read TGTGCCTGGAGTGTAAAACAGGGAAGGCACTATGGCTACACCTTC. This translates into CAWSVKQGRHYGYTF.

This clone was seen only a few times. This chain uses TRBV5-8 with TRBJ2-2; possibly TRBD1 for D (5 bases). Trimming cost V 0 bases and J 0 bases, with 6 bases left between them. Germline CDR1 is SGHTS and CDR2 is YDEGEE. This CDR3 region has 15 residues. CDR3 in amino acids: CASSLARANTGELFF. In DNA form, the CDR3 reads TGTGCCAGCAGCTTGGCCAGGGCGAACACCGGGGAGCTGTTTTTT.

The chain links TRBV23-1 to TRBJ1-2; perhaps TRBD1 as D (5 bases). TRBV23-1 is an ORF; its function is uncertain. V was cut by 5 bases and J by 6 bases, with 19 bases left in between. The CDR3 extends over 15 amino acids. For the CDR3, the DNA is TGCGCCAGCAGTTCGACCCGCGGGACTCCTCATGGCTACACCTTC. It is translated as CASSSTRGTPHGYTF.

This chain joins TRBV27 and TRBJ1-2, with 12 bases aligning to TRBD1. The CDR3 is made up of 15 amino acids. The germline V gene encodes CDR1 MNHEY and CDR2 SMNVEV (reference sequence). Trimming took 6 bases from V and 3 from J; bases not matched to a gene: 5. Here the CDR3 reads CASRSGTGGDYGYTF. Here the CDR3 DNA reads TGTGCCAGCAGATCCGGGACAGGGGGCGACTATGGCTACACCTTC.

This chain joins TRBV19 and TRBJ1-1; D gene uncertain. Deletions cut 7 bases from V and 1 base from J, with 13 bases between. The germline CDR1 and CDR2 sequences are LNHDA and SQIVND (reference sequence). This CDR3 region has 14 residues. The CDR3 is CASTKQTENTEAFF. CDR3 nucleotides: TGTGCCAGTACCAAACAGACCGAGAACACTGAAGCTTTCTTT.

J is TRBJ2-5 and V is TRBV9; 13 positions agree with TRBD2. Trimming removed 3 bases from V and 0 bases from J; junction bases left unmatched: 14. Looked up from germline, CDR1 is SGDLS and CDR2 is YYNGEE. This CDR3 is 20 amino acids long. The CDR3 DNA reads as TGTGCCAGCAGCGGGACTAGCGGGGGTACCCCCCCGGGCCACCAAGAGACCCAGTACTTC. Protein: CASSGTSGGTPPGHQETQYF.

The J gene is TRBJ2-7, the V gene TRBV11-2; D uncertain. CDR1 and CDR2 from the germline V gene are SGHAT and FQNNGV. V was pared by 5 bases and J by 3 bases, with 8 bases between. The CDR3 extends over 12 amino acids. The DNA of the CDR3 is TGTGCCAGCAGCCCTGGGCACTACGAGCAGTACTTC. This translates into CASSPGHYEQYF.

The chain has TRBV29-1 and TRBJ1-1, with TRBD1 as a possible D gene (6 bases). The CDR3 totals 13 residues. The ends were cut back, 6 bases at V and 1 base at J, with 12 bases in the middle. CDR1 is SQVTM and CDR2 is ANQGSEA in the germline V gene. The CDR3 DNA sequence: TGCAGCGTGGTGGGGGCAGCGAACACTGAAGCTTTCTTT. The encoded protein is CSVVGAANTEAFF.

The V and J genes are TRBV6-1 and TRBJ2-3, with 7 bases matching TRBD2. Germline-derived CDR1 and CDR2 are MNHNS and SASEGT. V trimming: 4 bases; J trimming: 0 bases; junction bases outside the gene matches: 13. The CDR3 sequence is 18 residues long. CDR3 sequence (DNA): TGTGCCAGCAGTGCCGGGGGTACGGGGGGATATAGCACAGATACGCAGTATTTT. This sequence encodes CASSAGGTGGYSTDTQYF.

A few counts support this clone. The chain carries TRBV19 and TRBJ1-3; 8 positions match TRBD1. V dropped 5 bases and J dropped 0; count of bases not matched to a gene: 9. Germline CDR1 reads LNHDA; CDR2 reads SQIVND (reference sequence). The CDR3 loop spans 17 amino acids. The CDR3 nucleotides read TGTGCCAGTAGTCCCCAGGGGGCTGATTACTCTGGAAACACCATATATTTT. Residues: CASSPQGADYSGNTIYF.

The chain recombines TRBV6-5 with TRBJ1-6; 7 bases are shared with TRBD1. The germline V gene encodes CDR1 MNHEY and CDR2 SVGAGI. This CDR3 has 14 amino acids. The V and J ends lost 6 bases and 10 bases, in that order; junction bases with no gene match: 9. This CDR3 is CASRSGTANSPLHF. The CDR3 DNA reads TGTGCCAGCAGATCCGGGACAGCTAACTCACCCCTCCACTTT.

This clone was seen just once. The chain links TRBV9 to TRBJ1-1; possibly TRBD1 for D (5 bases). The germline V gene has CDR1 SGDLS and CDR2 YYNGEE. The CDR3 is 15 amino acids. V lost 0 bases and J 5 bases, leaving 14 bases between the germline ends. CDR3 sequence reads: CASSVVVEQGTEAFF. For the CDR3, the DNA is TGTGCCAGCAGCGTAGTAGTGGAGCAGGGTACTGAAGCTTTCTTT.